These 9 T cell receptor beta chains share one sample of origin, sequenced in a study of blood T cell repertoires in COVID-19. TCRdb's copy holds only in-frame clones and misses some; the assay was immunoSEQ multiplex PCR. The sample records about 320,000 clones, nearly 90% being singletons. Sequences were obtained from PBMCs or T cells enriched from blood (not recorded which). The receptors were sampled from a woman aged 25 to 45 who had recovered from COVID-19.

This chain links TRBV5-4 with TRBJ1-2, with 7 bases lining up with TRBD1. Germline assignment: CDR1 SGHNT and CDR2 YYREEE (reference sequence). This CDR3 spans 14 amino acids. With V trimmed by 2 bases and J by 8 bases, 9 bases remained unmatched. In DNA form, the CDR3 reads TGTGCCAGCAGCTTCTGGGCAGGGGGGAAGGGCTACACCTTC. Its translation: CASSFWAGGKGYTF.

This CDR3 reads CASSDSPGWSEQYF. The CDR3 nucleotides read TGTGCCAGCAGTGATTCCCCGGGATGGAGCGAGCAGTACTTC. The chain couples TRBV25-1 to TRBJ2-7; perhaps TRBD2 as D (5 bases). The germline V and J ends were trimmed by 3 bases and 6 bases, with 15 bases remaining between them. Germline CDR1 and CDR2: MGHDK and SYGVNS. The CDR3 runs 14 residues.

The chain is built from TRBV4-3 and TRBJ1-1, with no clear D. The CDR3 spans 14 residues. With 0 bases removed from V and 5 bases from J, the gap between germline ends came to 10 bases. The germline V gene has CDR1 LGHNA and CDR2 YSLEER. The CDR3 DNA sequence: TGCGCCAGCAGCCAAGATCGGGGTTGGACTGAAGCTTTCTTT. It yields the protein CASSQDRGWTEAFF.

The CDR3 protein is CASSQLRDRGNTIYF. CDR3 sequence (DNA): TGTGCCAGCAGCCAATTACGGGACAGGGGTAACACCATATATTTT. The V and J genes are TRBV3-1 (or the pseudogene TRBV3-2) and TRBJ1-3, with TRBD1 identical over 10 bases. Per germline, CDR1 LGHDT and CDR2 YNNKEL (reference sequence). The CDR3 consists of 15 residues. V shed 2 bases, J shed 7 bases, and the junction held 5 bases outside the gene matches.

The rearrangement links TRBV18 to TRBJ1-6; maybe TRBD1 (6 bases). The V gene lost 3 bases and the J gene lost 4 bases, with 10 bases spanning the gap. The CDR3 spans 15 residues. Germline-derived CDR1 and CDR2 are KGHSH and LQKENI. The CDR3 nucleotides are TGTGCCAGCTCACCCGACAGGTCTTATAATTCACCCCTCCACTTT. It yields the protein CASSPDRSYNSPLHF. The whole variable domain, remainder taken from reference TRBV18 and TRBJ1-6, is NAGVMQNPRHLVRRRGQEARLRCSPMKGHSHVYWYRQLPEEGLKFMVYLQKENIIDESGMPKERFSAEFPKEGPSILRIQQVVRGDSAAYFCASSPDRSYNSPLHFGNGTRLTVT.

The J gene is TRBJ1-1, the V gene TRBV16; 9 nucleotides line up with TRBD1. This CDR3 contains 12 residues. V was pared by 6 bases and J by 8 bases, with 4 bases of the junction left unmatched. The germline gives CDR1 KGHSY, CDR2 FQNENV. The CDR3 reads CASRVDRGEAFF. CDR3 nucleotide sequence: TGTGCCAGCAGAGTTGACAGGGGGGAAGCTTTCTTT.

This chain connects TRBV6-2 or TRBV6-3 to TRBJ1-2; possible D gene TRBD1, 6 bases. CDR3 size: 16 residues. Trimming stripped 5 bases from V and 0 bases from J, with 16 bases between. From germline, CDR1 is MNHEY and CDR2 SVGEGT. DNA for the CDR3: TGTGCCAGCAGTCGTTACCGGGACACTTCTAACTATGGCTACACCTTC. This codes for CASSRYRDTSNYGYTF.

The genes are TRBV3-1 (or the pseudogene TRBV3-2) and TRBJ2-1; D ambiguous. The V end lost 4 bases, the J end lost 6 bases, and 10 bases lay between the germline ends. Germline V gives CDR1 LGHDT, CDR2 YNNKEL (reference sequence). The CDR3 runs to 13 residues. CDR3 residues: CASSPSLGNEQFF. DNA for the CDR3: TGTGCCAGCAGCCCATCCCTAGGCAATGAGCAGTTCTTC.

V and J are TRBV29-1 and TRBJ2-7; the match to TRBD2 covers 8 bases. Losses at the gene ends were 3 bases for V and 2 bases for J; bases not matched to a gene: 3. CDR3 size: 13 residues. Per germline, CDR1 SQVTM and CDR2 ANQGSEA. CDR3 region: CSVDTSGPYEQYF. The CDR3 coding sequence is TGCAGCGTTGACACTAGCGGACCCTACGAGCAGTACTTC.